This T cell receptor beta chain comes out of a study of long-term antiretroviral therapy in people with HIV. Running of the v3.0 immunoSEQ assay took place at survey level. Per sample, sequencing targeted roughly 40,000-55,000 T-cell genomes. The data were produced by immunoSEQ multiplex PCR, yet TCRdb's version contains in-frame clones alone and is incomplete. The table shows some 12,000 clones, with about four fifths occurring only once. Study results and caveats: Clones showing expansion before ART dominated the repertoire at all time points.

Worth noting for this clone: The antigen remains undetermined.

Cryopreserved PBMC, at roughly 0.95-11 million per sample, were present before DNA extraction. This clonotype was sampled from a man aged 40-50 years with HIV. The sequences come from unsorted PBMCs, collected 1.2 years after starting antiretroviral therapy.

The CDR3 nucleotides read TGTGCCAGCAGCGTAGAGCGAGGGGCTGGCTCCTACGAGCAGTACTTC. Translated, it gives CASSVERGAGSYEQYF. The chain employs TRBV9 and TRBJ2-7; D tentatively fits TRBD1 or TRBD2 (5 bases each). The CDR3 loop spans 16 amino acids. V lost 0 bases, J lost 0 bases, and 13 bases lay in between. Germline-derived CDR1 and CDR2 are SGDLS and YYNGEE.